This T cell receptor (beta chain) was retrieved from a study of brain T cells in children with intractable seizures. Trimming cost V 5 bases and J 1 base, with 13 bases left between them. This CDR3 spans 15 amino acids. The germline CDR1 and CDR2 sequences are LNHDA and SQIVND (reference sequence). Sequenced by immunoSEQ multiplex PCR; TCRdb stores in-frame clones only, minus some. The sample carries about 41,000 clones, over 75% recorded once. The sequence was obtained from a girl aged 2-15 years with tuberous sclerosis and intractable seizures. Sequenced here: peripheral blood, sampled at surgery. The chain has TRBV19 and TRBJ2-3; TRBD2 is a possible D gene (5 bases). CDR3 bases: TGTGCCAGTAGTTCCCGGCCCGGGGGCACAGATACGCAGTATTTT. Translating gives CASSSRPGGTDTQYF.